Below, 31 T cell receptor beta chains from the same sample are listed, as sequenced in a study of cytomegalovirus exposure and HLA in healthy donors. A multiplex PCR was run with 60 Vbeta primers and 13 Jbeta primers. TCRdb's table, derived via immunoSEQ multiplex PCR, lists solely in-frame clones and lacks some. The repertoire has approximately 110,000 clones, around 78% of them found once; the top ten carry around 3.9%. The sequencing input was PBMCs. The receptors derive from a middle-aged man in good health and CMV-seronegative.

The chain employs TRBV29-1 and TRBJ1-2; possible D gene TRBD1, 5 bases. The CDR3 is 15 residues long. Germline CDR1 is SQVTM and CDR2 is ANQGSEA. The V end lost 5 bases, the J end lost 5 bases, and 21 bases lay between the germline ends. CDR3 loop: CSVSRQTTALYGYTF. CDR3 coding DNA: TGCAGCGTTAGCCGACAGACCACCGCTCTATATGGCTACACCTTC.

A word on this clone: Germline is not matched at one junction end, which may reflect a read error. The rearrangement joins TRBV5-1 to TRBJ2-6; TRBD1 is a possible D gene (5 bases). CDR1 and CDR2 (germline): SGHRS, YFSETQ. The CDR3 consists of 13 residues. The CDR3 region has the DNA TGCGCCAGCACCGAATCTGGGGCCAACGGCCTGACTTTC. Its translation is CASTESGANGLTF.

This clone was recorded only once. Sequence at one end of the junction differs from germline and may be a read error. This chain connects TRBV19 to TRBJ2-6; a possible D gene is TRBD2 (6 bases). The CDR3 loop spans 15 amino acids. Germline V gives CDR1 LNHDA, CDR2 SQIVND (reference sequence). For the CDR3, the DNA is TGTGCCAGTAGTATAGGCGGGGCTGGGGCCAACGGCCTGACTTTC. It yields the protein CASSIGGAGANGLTF. The whole variable domain, remainder taken from reference TRBV19 and TRBJ2-6, is DGGITQSPKYLFRKEGQNVTLSCEQNLNHDAMYWYRQDPGQGLRLIYYSQIVNDFQKGDIAEGYSVSREKKESFPLTVTSAQKNPTAFYLCASSIGGAGANGLTFGAGSRLTVL.

This clone was picked up one time. The gene calls are TRBV6-5 and TRBJ2-7, with D possibly being TRBD1 (5 bases). The V end was cut by 6 bases, the J end by 6 bases, with 9 bases between. This CDR3 spans 11 amino acids. Germline V CDR1 and CDR2: MNHEY, SVGAGI. The CDR3 bases are TGTGCCAGCAGCAGGGATGCCGAGCAGTACTTC. Amino acid sequence: CASSRDAEQYF.

The chain employs TRBV9 and TRBJ2-4; weak D call: TRBD1 (5 bases). CDR1 is SGDLS and CDR2 is YYNGEE in the germline V gene. Deletions cut 0 bases from V and 12 bases from J, with 13 bases between. This CDR3 is 13 amino acids long. CDR3 protein: CASSVGTEDSQYF. DNA for the CDR3: TGTGCCAGCAGCGTAGGTACAGAAGACAGTCAGTACTTC.

This clone has only a few counts. This chain's CDR3 is CASSYTGTGPYEQYF. The CDR3 nucleotides are TGTGCCAGCAGTTATACCGGGACAGGGCCCTACGAGCAGTACTTC. V gene TRBV6-5 combines with J gene TRBJ2-7; 9 bases map to TRBD1. This CDR3 contains 15 residues. J lost 2 bases, V lost 3 bases, and 5 bases had no gene match. Per germline, CDR1 MNHEY and CDR2 SVGAGI.

The J gene is TRBJ2-1, the V gene TRBV6-4; 8 nucleotides line up with TRBD2. CDR1 and CDR2 from the germline V gene are MRHNA and SNTAGT. The length of the CDR3 is 13 residues. Losses at the gene ends were 6 bases for V and 7 bases for J; bases not matched to a gene: 5. DNA of the CDR3: TGTGCCAGCAGCGGGGGGGCCGAAAATGAGCAGTTCTTC. This gives the protein CASSGGAENEQFF.

This chain connects TRBV7-2 to TRBJ2-1; perhaps TRBD1 as D (5 bases). Per germline, CDR1 SGHTA and CDR2 FQGNSA. Trimming shortened V by 3 bases and J by 6 bases, and 15 bases separated the two germline ends. CDR3 length equals 15 residues. For the CDR3, the DNA is TGTGCCAGCAGCTTGCGCAGGGTAGCTCTCAATGAGCAGTTCTTC. Translating it yields CASSLRRVALNEQFF.

The chain couples TRBV18 to TRBJ2-6; D call uncertain. The CDR3 is 15 residues long. V was cut by 5 bases and J by 0 bases, with 8 bases left in between. Looked up from germline, CDR1 is KGHSH and CDR2 is LQKENI. Here the CDR3 DNA reads TGTGCCAGCTCAACGGTTAGCTCTGGGGCCAACGTCCTGACTTTC. This sequence encodes CASSTVSSGANVLTF.

There are a few counts of this clone. V usage is TRBV14 and J usage is TRBJ2-2, with D maybe TRBD1 (5 bases). Deletions cut 2 bases from V and 8 bases from J, with 15 bases between. The CDR3 has 15 amino acids. CDR1 and CDR2 (germline): SGHDN, FVKESK. The CDR3 bases are TGTGCCAGCAGCCAACTTAAAGGGGTTCGGGGGGAGCTGTTTTTT. Amino acids: CASSQLKGVRGELFF.

The chain joins TRBV11-2 to TRBJ2-3, with D unclear. The germline V and J ends were trimmed by 5 bases and 2 bases, with 17 bases remaining between them. Per the germline V gene, CDR1 is SGHAT and CDR2 is FQNNGV. The CDR3 consists of 16 residues. The CDR3 DNA is TGTGCCAGCAGCCCGGGTCGATTGAGAAACACAGATACGCAGTATTTT. As protein: CASSPGRLRNTDTQYF. Supplemented by reference TRBV11-2 and TRBJ2-3, the full variable domain reads EAGVAQSPRYKIIEKRQSVAFWCNPISGHATLYWYQQILGQGPKLLIQFQNNGVVDDSQLPKDRFSAERLKGVDSTLKIQPAKLEDSAVYLCASSPGRLRNTDTQYFGPGTRLTVL.

V gene TRBV4-2 combines with J gene TRBJ2-1; possibly TRBD1 for D (6 bases). The CDR3 has 15 amino acids. V shed 0 bases and J shed 6 bases, with 12 bases lying between them. CDR1 and CDR2 from the germline V gene are LGHNA and YNFKEQ. In DNA form, the CDR3 reads TGTGCCAGCAGCCAAGACAGGGGCGTAACCAATGAGCAGTTCTTC. This gives the protein CASSQDRGVTNEQFF.

V and J are TRBV6-1 and TRBJ1-2, with a possible D match to TRBD1 (5 bases). This CDR3 comprises 14 residues. V was cut by 6 bases and J by 7 bases, with 18 bases left in between. CDR1 and CDR2 from the germline V gene are MNHNS and SASEGT. The CDR3, as DNA: TGTGCCAGCAGACTGACCGGGGGAGCGGGTGGCTACACCTTC. It yields the protein CASRLTGGAGGYTF.

The genes are TRBV19 and TRBJ1-2, with D perhaps matching TRBD1 (6 bases). This CDR3 region has 15 residues. V was shortened by 8 bases and J by 1 base, with 17 bases between the two germline ends. CDR1 and CDR2 from the germline V gene are LNHDA and SQIVND (reference sequence). The chain's CDR3 is CASRTDFSFNYGYTF. The CDR3 DNA reads TGTGCCAGTCGGACAGACTTCAGTTTTAACTATGGCTACACCTTC.

V is TRBV5-5 and J is TRBJ1-2; no definite D call. Germline lookup yields CDR1 SGHKS and CDR2 YYEKEE (reference sequence). This CDR3 contains 15 residues. The V end lost 3 bases, the J end lost 3 bases, and 15 bases lay between the germline ends. CDR3 sequence reads: CASSSTHGLDYGYTF. CDR3 nucleotide sequence: TGTGCCAGCAGCTCGACACACGGATTGGACTATGGCTACACCTTC.

The chain joins TRBV15 to TRBJ2-3, with no clear D. CDR1 and CDR2 (germline): LNHNV, YYDKDF (reference sequence). The CDR3 has 15 amino acids. Trimming stripped 0 bases from V and 1 base from J, with 8 bases between. CDR3 DNA: TGTGCCACCAGCAGAGATTTCGCGGGCACAGATACGCAGTATTTT. Amino acids: CATSRDFAGTDTQYF.

The table lists this clone with a count of one. The chain has TRBV18 and TRBJ2-3; TRBD2 aligns across 14 bases. V was clipped by 3 bases and J by 0 bases; unmatched bases: 2. In germline, CDR1 is KGHSH, CDR2 LQKENI. The CDR3 spans 17 residues. The DNA of the CDR3 is TGTGCCAGCTCACCCGGGACTAGCGGGGGTAGCACAGATACGCAGTATTTT. It is translated as CASSPGTSGGSTDTQYF.

V and J are TRBV5-6 and TRBJ2-7, with D possibly being TRBD2 (5 bases). Germline CDR1 SGHDT, CDR2 YYEEEE. CDR3 size: 13 residues. Trimming shortened V by 0 bases and J by 9 bases, and 13 bases separated the two germline ends. The CDR3 coding sequence is TGTGCCAGCAGCTTGGACACTCCCGGAGGGCAGTACTTC. Residues: CASSLDTPGGQYF.

This sequence joins TRBV19 and TRBJ2-5; TRBD2 matches at 9 bases. Unmatched junction bases numbered 9, after V lost 5 bases and J lost 5 bases. From germline, CDR1 is LNHDA and CDR2 SQIVND (reference sequence). CDR3 length: 15 residues. In nucleotides, the CDR3 is TGTGCCAGTAGTGCGACGGGCGGGGGGGCGGAGACCCAGTACTTC. Translating gives CASSATGGGAETQYF. The entire variable domain, with the rest obtained from reference TRBV19 and TRBJ2-5, is as follows: DGGITQSPKYLFRKEGQNVTLSCEQNLNHDAMYWYRQDPGQGLRLIYYSQIVNDFQKGDIAEGYSVSREKKESFPLTVTSAQKNPTAFYLCASSATGGGAETQYFGPGTRLLVL.

The chain couples TRBV7-9 to TRBJ1-1; 12 bases line up with TRBD1. J gave up 11 bases and V 5 bases, and 9 bases lay outside the gene matches. The germline CDR1 and CDR2 sequences are SEHNR and FQNEAQ (reference sequence). CDR3 length: 14 amino acids. The CDR3 is CASSTGQGAIRAFF. The CDR3 DNA is TGTGCCAGCAGCACGGGACAGGGGGCGATTAGGGCTTTCTTT.

The rearrangement links TRBV29-1 to TRBJ1-1, with D perhaps TRBD1 (5 bases). The CDR3 spans 12 residues. V was pared by 5 bases and J by 6 bases, with 13 bases between. Germline V gene sequence: CDR1 SQVTM, CDR2 ANQGSEA. CDR3 sequence (DNA): TGCAGCGTTACCACCGGGGGGTCTGAAGCTTTCTTT. Translation gives CSVTTGGSEAFF.

The chain recombines TRBV5-6 with TRBJ1-6, with 7 nucleotides matching TRBD1. The CDR3 runs to 14 residues. After removal of 5 bases from V and 9 bases from J, the junction contained 8 bases not matched to a gene. Germline values: CDR1 SGHDT, CDR2 YYEEEE. CDR3 sequence: CASRGRDRGSPLHF. The CDR3 DNA sequence: TGTGCCAGCAGGGGAAGGGACAGAGGTTCACCCCTCCACTTT.

This chain joins TRBV14 and TRBJ1-1; possibly TRBD1 for D (5 bases). Germline V CDR1 and CDR2: SGHDN, FVKESK. The CDR3 is 15 amino acids. V was shortened by 3 bases and J by 8 bases, with 19 bases between the two germline ends. The DNA for the CDR3 is TGTGCCAGCAGCCACAACAGCCACACAGGTACCGAAGCTTTCTTT. Translation: CASSHNSHTGTEAFF.

The sample holds a few counts of this clone. V is TRBV9 and J is TRBJ2-3; tentatively, D is TRBD2 (5 bases). The germline V gene encodes CDR1 SGDLS and CDR2 YYNGEE. The V end lost 0 bases, the J end lost 4 bases, and 15 bases lay between the germline ends. The CDR3 covers 16 residues. CDR3 nucleotide sequence: TGTGCCAGCAGCGTAGATCTAGATCGAGGGCCAGATACGCAGTATTTT. Translating gives CASSVDLDRGPDTQYF.

This clone was recorded a few times. The chain has TRBV6-5 and TRBJ1-1; 9 nucleotides line up with TRBD1. Trimming took 7 bases from V and 5 from J; bases not matched to a gene: 8. The germline CDR1 and CDR2 sequences are MNHEY and SVGAGI. The CDR3 is made up of 14 amino acids. CDR3 bases: TGTGCCAGCACCACAGGGGGCTTAAGGACTGAAGCTTTCTTT. It is translated as CASTTGGLRTEAFF.

A single count supports this clone. This chain links TRBV7-8 with TRBJ2-5, with a possible D match to TRBD1 (5 bases). Deletions cut 1 base from V and 5 bases from J, with 14 bases between. From germline, CDR1 is SGHVS and CDR2 FQNEAQ. CDR3 length equals 15 residues. The CDR3 region is CASSLDWGGWETQYF. CDR3 coding DNA: TGTGCCAGCAGCTTAGATTGGGGCGGATGGGAGACCCAGTACTTC.

The V call is TRBV5-1, the J call TRBJ1-5; 8 nucleotides agree with TRBD1. The length of the CDR3 is 15 residues. V was pared by 4 bases and J by 2 bases, with 5 bases of the junction left unmatched. From germline, CDR1 is SGHRS and CDR2 YFSETQ. DNA of the CDR3: TGCGCCAGCAGCCTCACAGGGGGAGGCAATCAGCCCCAGCATTTT. Its protein is CASSLTGGGNQPQHF. The full variable domain, with the rest looked up from reference TRBV5-1 and TRBJ1-5, is KAGVTQTPRYLIKTRGQQVTLSCSPISGHRSVSWYQQTPGQGLQFLFEYFSETQRNKGNFPGRFSGRQFSNSRSEMNVSTLELGDSALYLCASSLTGGGNQPQHFGDGTRLSIL.

This clone is a singleton in its sample. The chain is built from TRBV27 and TRBJ2-2; 9 nucleotides match TRBD1. This CDR3 is 14 amino acids long. Losses at the gene ends were 8 bases for V and 5 bases for J; bases not matched to a gene: 6. Germline V gene data show CDR1 as MNHEY and CDR2 as SMNVEV (reference sequence). The CDR3 nucleotides read TGTGCCAGCGGACTCGGACAGGGGACCGGGGAGCTGTTTTTT. It translates to CASGLGQGTGELFF.

The V and J genes are TRBV15 and TRBJ2-3; 10 bases fit TRBD1. Germline V gene data show CDR1 as LNHNV and CDR2 as YYDKDF (reference sequence). Trimming at V came to 5 bases and at J to 4 bases, leaving 3 bases not matched to a gene. The CDR3 covers 14 residues. The CDR3 is CATSGGQGPDTQYF. The CDR3 DNA sequence: TGTGCCACCAGCGGGGGACAGGGGCCAGATACGCAGTATTTT.

The chain has TRBV19 and TRBJ1-4, with D maybe TRBD1 (5 bases). The germline V gene encodes CDR1 LNHDA and CDR2 SQIVND (reference sequence). Between the trimmed V and J ends, which lost 10 bases and 5 bases, there was a span of 20 bases. The length of the CDR3 is 15 residues. CDR3 nucleotides: TGTGCCACGTTACGGGGGGGAGGCTTAAATGAAAAACTGTTTTTT. Translation gives CATLRGGGLNEKLFF.

The V gene is TRBV9, the J gene TRBJ1-5, with D uncertain. The germline V gene has CDR1 SGDLS and CDR2 YYNGEE. V gave up 0 bases and J gave up 9 bases, with 7 bases separating them. The CDR3 runs to 12 residues. CDR3 region: CASSVEGGPQHF. As DNA, the CDR3 is TGTGCCAGCAGCGTAGAGGGAGGGCCCCAGCATTTT.